This TCR beta chain was identified during a study of CD8 T cells in Susac syndrome. Peripheral blood CD8+ and CD4+ T cells were profiled by TCR beta sequencing. Trimming shortened V by 5 bases and J by 7 bases, and 12 bases separated the two germline ends. The CDR3 runs 12 residues. In germline, CDR1 is GTSNPN, CDR2 SVGIG (reference sequence). Reverse transcription of roughly 0.45 to 1 ug RNA was carried out with random hexamers. TCRdb redid the calling of the immunoSEQ multiplex PCR reads with MiXCR, one entry per CDR3 protein. The repertoire holds a few hundred thousand distinct CDR3 sequences, with 92% as singletons.

The chain is built from TRBV30 and TRBJ2-1, with a possible D match to TRBD2 (6 bases). The source of this sequence is a human donor with multiple sclerosis. The specimen sequenced was CD8+ T cells from PBMCs. The CDR3 DNA reads as TGTGCCTGGGGTGGGACTGTAAATGAGCAGTTCTTC. It codes for CAWGGTVNEQFF.